This TCR beta chain originates from a study of cytomegalovirus exposure and HLA in healthy donors. The approximately 120-subject validation cohort, separate from the 666-subject first cohort, included the donors. Regarding the study as a whole: The authors confirmed in vitro that three CMV-associated chains were specific for CMV antigens.

A word on this clone: Antigen unknown.

Method: immunoSEQ multiplex PCR; TCRdb's copy keeps in-frame clones and lacks some. The sample holds about 160,000 clones; 90% to 97% are singletons and the top ten take more than 0.7%. This CDR3 comprises 12 residues. V lost 4 bases to trimming and J lost 5 bases, with 8 bases between them. The germline gives CDR1 SGHDT, CDR2 YYEEEE. This sequence was found in a young woman in good health and CMV-seronegative. Source material: PBMCs. This chain uses TRBV5-6 with TRBJ2-3; D possibly corresponds to TRBD2 (6 bases). CDR3 loop: CASSPGGDTQYF. CDR3 bases: TGTGCCAGCAGCCCCGGGGGAGATACGCAGTATTTT.